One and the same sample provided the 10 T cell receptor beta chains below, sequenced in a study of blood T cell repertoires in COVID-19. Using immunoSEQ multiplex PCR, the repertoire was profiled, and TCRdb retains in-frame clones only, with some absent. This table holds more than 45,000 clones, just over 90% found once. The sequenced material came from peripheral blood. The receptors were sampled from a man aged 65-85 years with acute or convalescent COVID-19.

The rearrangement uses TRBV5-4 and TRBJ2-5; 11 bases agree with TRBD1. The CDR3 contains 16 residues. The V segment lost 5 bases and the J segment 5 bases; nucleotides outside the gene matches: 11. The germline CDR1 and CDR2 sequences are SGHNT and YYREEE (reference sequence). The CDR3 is CASRQFRTGGLETQYF. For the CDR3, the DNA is TGTGCCAGCAGACAATTTAGGACAGGGGGCTTGGAGACCCAGTACTTC. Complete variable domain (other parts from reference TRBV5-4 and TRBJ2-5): ETGVTQSPTHLIKTRGQQVTLRCSSQSGHNTVSWYQQALGQGPQFIFQYYREEENGRGNFPPRFSGLQFPNYSSELNVNALELDDSALYLCASRQFRTGGLETQYFGPGTRLLVL.

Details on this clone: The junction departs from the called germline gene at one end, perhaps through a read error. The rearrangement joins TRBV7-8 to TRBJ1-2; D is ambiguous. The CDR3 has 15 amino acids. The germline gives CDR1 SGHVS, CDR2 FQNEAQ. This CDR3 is CASSLVATWGDGGSF. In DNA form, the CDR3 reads TGTGCCAGCAGCTTAGTAGCGACATGGGGAGACGGAGGCTCCTTC.

The CDR3 DNA reads TGTGCCAGCAGCGCATCGACAATCCACGAGCAGTACTTC. Its protein is CASSASTIHEQYF. The chain is built from TRBV14 and TRBJ2-7; no clear D. Germline CDR1 and CDR2: SGHDN and FVKESK. Trimming took 5 bases from V and 5 from J, leaving 13 bases between them. The CDR3 has 13 residues.

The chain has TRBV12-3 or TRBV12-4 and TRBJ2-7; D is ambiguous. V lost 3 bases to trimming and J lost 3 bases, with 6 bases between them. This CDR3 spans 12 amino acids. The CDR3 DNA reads TGTGCCAGCAGTTTGTCCATCTACGAGCAGTACTTC. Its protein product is CASSLSIYEQYF.

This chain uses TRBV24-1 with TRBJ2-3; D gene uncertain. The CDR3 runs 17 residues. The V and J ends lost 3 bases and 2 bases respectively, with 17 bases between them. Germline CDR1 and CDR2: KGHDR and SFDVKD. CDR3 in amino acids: CATSDPKEVITTDTQYF. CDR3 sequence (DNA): TGTGCCACCAGTGATCCCAAAGAGGTAATAACCACAGATACGCAGTATTTT.

DNA for the CDR3: TGTGCCAGCAAACGACAGAGCAATCAGCCCCAGCATTTT. Its protein is CASKRQSNQPQHF. The rearrangement joins TRBV6-5 to TRBJ1-5; weak D call: TRBD1 (5 bases). V lost 7 bases and J lost 1, with 8 bases in between. The V gene's germline CDR1 is MNHEY and CDR2 SVGAGI. CDR3 length equals 13 residues.

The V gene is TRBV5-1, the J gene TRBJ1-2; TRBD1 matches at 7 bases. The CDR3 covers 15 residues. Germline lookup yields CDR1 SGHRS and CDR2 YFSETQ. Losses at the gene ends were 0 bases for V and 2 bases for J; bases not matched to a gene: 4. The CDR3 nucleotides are TGCGCCAGCAGCTTGGAGGGACAGCTAAACTATGGCTACACCTTC. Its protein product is CASSLEGQLNYGYTF.

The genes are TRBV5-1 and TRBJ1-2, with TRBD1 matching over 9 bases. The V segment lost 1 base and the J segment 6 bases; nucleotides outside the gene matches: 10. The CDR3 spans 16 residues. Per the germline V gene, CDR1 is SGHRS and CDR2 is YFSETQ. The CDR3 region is CASSLTAGQGINGYTF. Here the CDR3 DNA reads TGCGCCAGCAGCTTGACCGCTGGACAGGGGATAAATGGCTACACCTTC.

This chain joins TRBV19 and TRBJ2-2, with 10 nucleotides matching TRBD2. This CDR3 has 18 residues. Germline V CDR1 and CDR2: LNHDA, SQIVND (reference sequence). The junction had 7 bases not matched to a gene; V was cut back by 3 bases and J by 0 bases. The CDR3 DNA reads TGTGCCAGTAGTATTCTACCGGGACTAGCGACGAACACCGGGGAGCTGTTTTTT. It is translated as CASSILPGLATNTGELFF.

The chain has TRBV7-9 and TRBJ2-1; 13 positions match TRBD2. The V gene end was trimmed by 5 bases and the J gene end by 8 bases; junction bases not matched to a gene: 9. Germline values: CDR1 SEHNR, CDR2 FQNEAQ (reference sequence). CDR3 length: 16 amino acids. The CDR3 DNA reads TGTGCCAGCAGCCTCCCGACTAGCGGGGGGCCTCATGAGCAGTTCTTC. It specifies CASSLPTSGGPHEQFF.